The 26 T cell receptor beta chains presented below share a single source sample, sequenced in a study of CD8 T cells in Susac syndrome. Reverse transcription used about 0.5 to 1 ug RNA and random hexamers. MiXCR, run by TCRdb on the immunoSEQ multiplex PCR reads, gives a single entry per CDR3 protein. In the table there are about 120,000 distinct CDR3 sequences, 96% of which are singletons. What was sequenced was CD4+ T cells from PBMCs. The source of these receptors is a human donor with Susac syndrome.

The rearrangement links TRBV28 to TRBJ2-1, with 7 bases matching TRBD1. The ends lost 6 bases at V and 5 bases at J; junction bases unmatched: 10. Germline V lookup: CDR1 MDHEN, CDR2 SYDVKM. The CDR3 length is 15 residues. The CDR3 sequence: CASSKPGQIHNEQFF. The CDR3 DNA follows: TGTGCCAGCAGCAAGCCGGGACAGATTCACAATGAGCAGTTCTTC.

The chain uses TRBV6-5 and TRBJ1-2; the D gene is possibly TRBD1 (6 bases). The CDR3 extends over 14 amino acids. V was cut by 0 bases and J by 7 bases, with 12 bases left in between. Germline CDR1 is MNHEY and CDR2 is SVGAGI. The CDR3, as DNA: TGTGCCAGCAGTTACTCTCCGGGGGCGGGTGGCTACACCTTC. This translates into CASSYSPGAGGYTF.

V gene TRBV28 combines with J gene TRBJ2-5, with TRBD1 matching 8 bases. J was trimmed by 6 bases and V by 6 bases; bases with no gene match: 6. The CDR3 has 13 amino acids. Germline V gene data show CDR1 as MDHEN and CDR2 as SYDVKM. CDR3: CASRGTGVKTQYF. The CDR3, as DNA: TGTGCCAGCAGAGGGACAGGAGTCAAGACCCAGTACTTC.

The chain recombines TRBV5-6 with TRBJ2-2; the D is unclear. The CDR3 contains 13 residues. Trimming removed 9 bases at V and 1 base at J, with 10 bases between. Per germline, CDR1 SGHDT and CDR2 YYEEEE. This chain's CDR3 is CATKPRNTGELFF. The DNA for the CDR3 is TGTGCCACCAAGCCCAGGAACACCGGGGAGCTGTTTTTT.

The genes are TRBV29-1 and TRBJ2-7; possible D gene TRBD2, 5 bases. The CDR3 runs to 13 residues. CDR1 is SQVTM, CDR2 ANQGSEA, per germline. Trimming pared 6 bases from V and 0 bases from J, leaving 12 bases between. CDR3 region: CSVLAMSSYEQYF. Here the CDR3 DNA reads TGCAGCGTCTTAGCGATGAGCTCCTACGAGCAGTACTTC.

The chain's CDR3 is CASSDGRANEQFF. Here the CDR3 DNA reads TGTGCCAGCAGCGACGGGAGGGCAAATGAGCAGTTCTTC. The J gene is TRBJ2-1, the V gene TRBV9, with TRBD2 identical over 8 bases. The CDR3 consists of 13 residues. After removal of 3 bases from V and 7 bases from J, the junction contained 3 bases not matched to a gene. The germline CDR1 and CDR2 sequences are SGDLS and YYNGEE.

The rearrangement joins TRBV9 to TRBJ1-2; D remains unclear. The V end was cut by 4 bases, the J end by 2 bases, with 9 bases between. Per the germline V gene, CDR1 is SGDLS and CDR2 is YYNGEE. The CDR3 is made up of 13 amino acids. The CDR3 DNA is TGTGCCAGCAGCAACACAGCAAACTATGGCTACACCTTC. Residues: CASSNTANYGYTF.

J is TRBJ2-5 and V is TRBV29-1, with 10 nucleotides matching TRBD2. The CDR3 runs 13 residues. Germline trimming cut 7 bases from V and 7 bases from J; bases unmatched to any gene: 9. Germline CDR1 reads SQVTM; CDR2 reads ANQGSEA. The CDR3 DNA is TGCAGCGCTGTAGCGGGAGGCGGGGGGACCCAGTACTTC. Its protein is CSAVAGGGGTQYF.

The V call is TRBV20-1, the J call TRBJ2-2, with a weak D call TRBD1 (5 bases). Per germline, CDR1 DFQATT and CDR2 SNEGSKA (reference sequence). Trimming shortened V by 2 bases and J by 6 bases, and 19 bases separated the two germline ends. The CDR3 consists of 16 residues. The chain's CDR3 is CSARRYLQEVAGELFF. In nucleotides, the CDR3 is TGCAGTGCTAGAAGGTATCTACAGGAAGTAGCCGGGGAGCTGTTTTTT.

This CDR3 is CASSYYGPQGDANGYTF. CDR3 bases: TGTGCCAGCAGTTACTATGGCCCACAGGGGGATGCGAATGGCTACACCTTC. The J gene is TRBJ1-2, the V gene TRBV6-5; 8 bases agree with TRBD1. V lost 1 base to trimming and J lost 6 bases; unmatched junction nucleotides: 13. This CDR3 has 17 residues. Germline V lookup: CDR1 MNHEY, CDR2 SVGAGI.

The chain carries TRBV9 and TRBJ2-5, with 7 bases aligning to TRBD2. The germline gives CDR1 SGDLS, CDR2 YYNGEE. The CDR3 has 15 residues. Unmatched junction bases numbered 7, after V lost 0 bases and J lost 5 bases. The CDR3 region has the DNA TGTGCCAGCAGCGTAGGAGGGCAGGGAGGGGAGACCCAGTACTTC. Its translation is CASSVGGQGGETQYF.

This clonotype was detected once. This rearrangement joins TRBV29-1 to TRBJ2-5; no definite D call. Deletions cut 5 bases from V and 2 bases from J, with 15 bases between. Germline values: CDR1 SQVTM, CDR2 ANQGSEA. The length of the CDR3 is 14 residues. The CDR3 DNA reads TGCAGCGTTCCCAAAGCGTCAGCTCAAGAGACCCAGTACTTC. It is translated as CSVPKASAQETQYF.

The chain recombines TRBV5-1 with TRBJ1-1; the D is unclear. This CDR3 contains 12 residues. Trimming stripped 5 bases from V and 10 bases from J, with 15 bases between. The germline V gene encodes CDR1 SGHRS and CDR2 YFSETQ. The CDR3 nucleotides read TGCGCCAGCAGAAACGACCGGGGTGGAGCTTTCTTT. Translated: CASRNDRGGAFF.

This chain uses TRBV25-1 with TRBJ1-2; D remains unclear. The CDR3 has 14 amino acids. V lost 5 bases to trimming and J lost 8 bases, with 18 bases between them. The germline V gene encodes CDR1 MGHDK and CDR2 SYGVNS. CDR3 residues: CASSPHSRYRGYTF. CDR3 nucleotides: TGTGCCAGCAGTCCCCACTCACGGTACAGAGGCTACACCTTC.

This rearrangement joins TRBV29-1 to TRBJ1-1; tentative D call: TRBD1 (5 bases). This CDR3 contains 14 residues. V was pared by 2 bases and J by 9 bases, with 19 bases between. In germline, CDR1 is SQVTM, CDR2 ANQGSEA. The CDR3 sequence: CSVERPGVVAKAFF. In nucleotides, the CDR3 is TGCAGCGTTGAAAGGCCGGGGGTGGTCGCGAAAGCTTTCTTT.

The rearrangement joins TRBV19 to TRBJ2-2, with D perhaps TRBD2 (5 bases). The ends were cut back, 5 bases at V and 6 bases at J, with 16 bases in the middle. This CDR3 is 15 amino acids long. Per germline, CDR1 LNHDA and CDR2 SQIVND (reference sequence). The CDR3 loop reads CASSPPGRRAGELFF. CDR3 nucleotides: TGTGCCAGTAGTCCCCCCGGACGGCGGGCCGGGGAGCTGTTTTTT.

This chain uses TRBV29-1 with TRBJ2-2, with D unresolved. V was cut by 2 bases and J by 1 base, with 5 bases left in between. The germline V gene has CDR1 SQVTM and CDR2 ANQGSEA. The CDR3 contains 13 residues. CDR3 nucleotides: TGCAGCGTTGAACCCGTGAACACCGGGGAGCTGTTTTTT. Protein sequence: CSVEPVNTGELFF.

V and J are TRBV2 and TRBJ2-1; 7 nucleotides align to TRBD2. The germline V gene has CDR1 SNHLY and CDR2 FYNNEI. J lost 0 bases, V lost 6 bases, and 5 bases had no gene match. The CDR3 is 15 amino acids. The CDR3: CASSAKRGSYNEQFF. In DNA form, the CDR3 reads TGTGCCAGCAGCGCAAAGCGGGGCTCCTACAATGAGCAGTTCTTC.

The chain recombines TRBV3-1 with TRBJ2-1; D is possibly TRBD2 (6 bases). Trimming stripped 3 bases from V and 7 bases from J, with 10 bases between. Germline V gene data show CDR1 as LGHDT and CDR2 as YNNKEL (reference sequence). The CDR3 totals 13 residues. This chain's CDR3 is CASSHQGLNEQFF. DNA of the CDR3: TGTGCCAGCAGCCACCAGGGACTTAATGAGCAGTTCTTC.

The V gene is TRBV5-1, the J gene TRBJ2-1; D not certain. V was clipped by 1 base and J by 8 bases, with 13 bases between them. From germline, CDR1 is SGHRS and CDR2 YFSETQ. The CDR3 runs to 14 residues. CDR3 sequence: CASSLSSTADEQFF. The CDR3 bases are TGCGCCAGCAGCTTGTCCTCTACGGCTGATGAGCAGTTCTTC.

The rearrangement uses TRBV27 and TRBJ1-2; D remains unclear. The V gene's germline CDR1 is MNHEY and CDR2 SMNVEV (reference sequence). This CDR3 has 13 amino acids. V was cut by 6 bases and J by 4 bases, with 12 bases left in between. The CDR3 DNA reads as TGTGCCAGCAGCCCCGACGTAGGCTATGGCTACACCTTC. Translation: CASSPDVGYGYTF.

The V and J genes are TRBV5-6 and TRBJ2-3; perhaps D is TRBD1 or TRBD2 (5 bases each). This CDR3 has 17 amino acids. V lost 4 bases, J lost 0 bases, and 18 bases lay in between. Germline CDR1 is SGHDT and CDR2 is YYEEEE. DNA for the CDR3: TGTGCCAGCAGCACCTTCCGGGGCGGACCTAGCACAGATACGCAGTATTTT. Translated, it gives CASSTFRGGPSTDTQYF.

The rearrangement uses TRBV24-1 and TRBJ2-5; D is possibly TRBD1 or TRBD2 (5 bases each). The germline V and J ends were trimmed by 4 bases and 10 bases, with 18 bases remaining between them. The germline CDR1 and CDR2 sequences are KGHDR and SFDVKD. This CDR3 has 14 amino acids. CDR3 sequence: CATSETGTLFSQYF. The CDR3 bases are TGTGCCACCAGTGAAACCGGGACCCTCTTTAGCCAGTACTTC.

The chain employs TRBV5-4 and TRBJ2-1; D perhaps matches TRBD1 (5 bases). CDR1 and CDR2 from the germline V gene are SGHNT and YYREEE (reference sequence). The CDR3 consists of 13 residues. V lost 0 bases, J lost 6 bases, and 7 bases lay in between. CDR3 region: CASSLGQGNEQFF. In nucleotides, the CDR3 is TGTGCCAGCAGCTTGGGGCAGGGCAATGAGCAGTTCTTC.

The chain couples TRBV5-4 to TRBJ2-3, with 12 bases matching TRBD2. The V segment lost 3 bases and the J segment 6 bases; nucleotides outside the gene matches: 11. CDR3 length: 17 amino acids. Germline lookup yields CDR1 SGHNT and CDR2 YYREEE (reference sequence). The CDR3 DNA reads TGTGCCAGCAGCTCGTCTAGCGGGAGGGCAATTACGGATACGCAGTATTTT. It yields the protein CASSSSSGRAITDTQYF.

This clonotype was recorded once. The V and J genes are TRBV9 and TRBJ2-7; no definite D call. The CDR3 runs to 14 residues. CDR1 is SGDLS and CDR2 is YYNGEE in the germline V gene. V lost 0 bases and J lost 6, with 13 bases in between. DNA of the CDR3: TGTGCCAGCAGCGTAGATATAGGACCGGGCGAGCAGTACTTC. This translates into CASSVDIGPGEQYF. Full variable domain (rest looked up from reference TRBV9 and TRBJ2-7): DSGVTQTPKHLITATGQRVTLRCSPRSGDLSVYWYQQSLDQGLQFLIQYYNGEERAKGNILERFSAQQFPDLHSELNLSSLELGDSALYFCASSVDIGPGEQYFGPGTRLTVT.